This TCR beta chain was found in a study of T cell responses to AZD1222 COVID-19 vaccine. Study in general: Analysis merged second doses at about 4 or about 12 weeks.

As to this clone: Its target is unknown.

Findings and limits, study-wide: Only a handful of AZD1222 recipients were seropositive at baseline. Spike-specific TCR depth and breadth grew after two AZD1222 doses.

This table comes from immunoSEQ multiplex PCR, and its TCRdb copy is limited to in-frame clones, with some not included. The repertoire has about 130,000 clones, 75% to 90% of them found once; the top ten carry 6.3%. The CDR3 covers 11 residues. V lost 5 bases and J lost 7, with 11 bases in between. CDR1 GTSNPN and CDR2 SVGIG come from the germline V gene (reference sequence). The clonotype was recovered from an adult in good health. The chain couples TRBV30 to TRBJ1-1; D remains unclear. The sequenced sample was peripheral blood, obtained on day 0 of AZD1222 vaccination. This chain's CDR3 is CAWGEGLEAFF. As DNA, the CDR3 is TGTGCCTGGGGCGAAGGACTTGAAGCTTTCTTT.